A single sample gave rise to the 30 T cell receptor beta chains below, sequenced in a study of blood T cell repertoires in COVID-19. The data were produced by immunoSEQ multiplex PCR, yet TCRdb's version contains in-frame clones alone and is incomplete. The sample gives approximately 140,000 clones, around 83% of which show up once; around 5.4% is in the top ten. The sample comprised PBMCs or T cells enriched from blood (not recorded which). The source of these receptors is a woman aged 45 to 65 who had been exposed to COVID-19.

The rearrangement links TRBV19 to TRBJ1-3; D is perhaps TRBD1 (6 bases). Per the germline V gene, CDR1 is LNHDA and CDR2 is SQIVND (reference sequence). Trimming shortened V by 4 bases and J by 0 bases, and 10 bases separated the two germline ends. The CDR3 totals 15 residues. CDR3 nucleotides: TGTGCCAGTAGTACCCAGGGGTACTCTGGAAACACCATATATTTT. Translation: CASSTQGYSGNTIYF.

CDR3 bases: TGTGCCAGCAGCTTAGGTTGGACTAGGTATGCCTACGAGCAGTACTTC. This encodes CASSLGWTRYAYEQYF. This chain uses TRBV5-6 with TRBJ2-7; 7 nucleotides agree with TRBD2. The CDR3 runs to 16 residues. CDR1 and CDR2 (germline): SGHDT, YYEEEE. Trimming took 2 bases from V and 2 from J; bases not matched to a gene: 10.

The chain uses TRBV11-3 and TRBJ2-1; 11 bases fit TRBD2. The CDR3 has 17 amino acids. V was pared by 3 bases and J by 4 bases, with 8 bases of the junction left unmatched. Germline CDR1 and CDR2: SGHNT and YENEEA. CDR3 bases: TGTGCCAGCAGCTTCGGGCCTAGCGGGGGGCTTTACAATGAGCAGTTCTTC. This translates into CASSFGPSGGLYNEQFF.

This clone was seen a single time. The rearrangement links TRBV7-2 to TRBJ2-3; unclear D gene. CDR3 length equals 14 residues. CDR1 and CDR2 from the germline V gene are SGHTA and FQGNSA. V was pared by 2 bases and J by 2 bases, with 8 bases between. CDR3 nucleotide sequence: TGTGCCAGCAGCTTACTCAGGTCCACAGATACGCAGTATTTT. Its protein is CASSLLRSTDTQYF.

The J gene is TRBJ1-1, the V gene TRBV12-3 or TRBV12-4; D gene ambiguous. The CDR3 contains 13 residues. Trimming stripped 2 bases from V and 0 bases from J, with 4 bases between. The CDR3 loop is CASSLYMNTEAFF. Here the CDR3 DNA reads TGTGCCAGCAGTTTATACATGAACACTGAAGCTTTCTTT.

The chain employs TRBV24-1 and TRBJ1-1; 8 bases line up with TRBD1. The V gene end was trimmed by 8 bases and the J gene end by 7 bases; junction bases not matched to a gene: 5. The CDR3 covers 12 residues. Germline V lookup: CDR1 KGHDR, CDR2 SFDVKD. The CDR3 DNA reads as TGTGCCACCAAGGACGGACAGGGTGAAGCTTTCTTT. This codes for CATKDGQGEAFF.

This sequence joins TRBV7-2 and TRBJ2-2, with 10 nucleotides matching TRBD2. The trim removed 5 bases at V and 7 bases at J, leaving 10 bases unmatched. CDR1 and CDR2 (germline): SGHTA, FQGNSA. This CDR3 contains 16 residues. CDR3 coding DNA: TGTGCCAGCAGCGATAGCGGGAGGCCCAGGGACGGGGAGCTGTTTTTT. Translation: CASSDSGRPRDGELFF.

This chain links TRBV18 with TRBJ2-5, with D tentatively TRBD2 (6 bases). The V end lost 3 bases, the J end lost 5 bases, and 16 bases lay between the germline ends. This CDR3 spans 15 amino acids. Germline CDR1 reads KGHSH; CDR2 reads LQKENI. CDR3 nucleotides: TGTGCCAGCTCACCGATATCGGCGGGGCAGGAGACCCAGTACTTC. It encodes CASSPISAGQETQYF.

The chain employs TRBV19 and TRBJ2-6; D remains unclear. This CDR3 region has 12 residues. Germline V gene data show CDR1 as LNHDA and CDR2 as SQIVND (reference sequence). V lost 3 bases to trimming and J lost 7 bases, with 4 bases between them. The DNA of the CDR3 is TGTGCCAGTAGTATCCGTGCCAACGTCCTGACTTTC. Translated, it gives CASSIRANVLTF.

The J gene is TRBJ1-4, the V gene TRBV15; D might be TRBD1 (5 bases). This CDR3 spans 16 amino acids. The V gene's germline CDR1 is LNHNV and CDR2 YYDKDF (reference sequence). V was cut by 3 bases and J by 4 bases, with 15 bases left in between. CDR3 DNA sequence: TGTGCCACCAGCAGGGGGGGACGGGAAGTTAATGAAAAACTGTTTTTT. It codes for CATSRGGREVNEKLFF.

This chain joins TRBV3-1 (or the pseudogene TRBV3-2) and TRBJ2-3; 9 bases are shared with TRBD2. Germline-derived CDR1 and CDR2 are LGHDT and YNNKEL (reference sequence). The CDR3 length is 20 residues. The trim removed 0 bases at V and 3 bases at J, leaving 16 bases unmatched. The DNA for the CDR3 is TGTGCCAGCAGCCAAGATTTTGACCCGTTAGGCGGGAGGGAAACAGATACGCAGTATTTT. Encoded protein: CASSQDFDPLGGRETDTQYF.

V usage is TRBV5-1 and J usage is TRBJ1-1, with D perhaps matching TRBD1 (5 bases). CDR3 size: 14 residues. The V gene lost 3 bases and the J gene lost 1 base, with 10 bases spanning the gap. The germline CDR1 and CDR2 sequences are SGHRS and YFSETQ. The DNA for the CDR3 is TGCGCCAGCAGCTCGGGACTTCGGAACACTGAAGCTTTCTTT. Translating gives CASSSGLRNTEAFF. The full variable domain, with the rest looked up from reference TRBV5-1 and TRBJ1-1, is KAGVTQTPRYLIKTRGQQVTLSCSPISGHRSVSWYQQTPGQGLQFLFEYFSETQRNKGNFPGRFSGRQFSNSRSEMNVSTLELGDSALYLCASSSGLRNTEAFFGQGTRLTVV.

This chain joins TRBV2 and TRBJ2-5; 8 bases are a match to TRBD2. The CDR3 runs to 15 residues. V dropped 4 bases and J dropped 5; count of bases not matched to a gene: 9. CDR1 SNHLY and CDR2 FYNNEI come from the germline V gene. The CDR3 coding sequence is TGTGCCAGCAGTGGGTCTCGGGGGGGCGCGGAGACCCAGTACTTC. Residues: CASSGSRGGAETQYF.

V and J are TRBV7-2 and TRBJ1-1; tentatively, D is TRBD1 (5 bases). The CDR3 is 12 amino acids. Looked up from germline, CDR1 is SGHTA and CDR2 is FQGNSA. Trimming cost V 5 bases and J 11 bases, with 15 bases left between them. The CDR3 sequence: CASSPRPGLAFF. CDR3 coding DNA: TGTGCCAGCAGCCCACGGCCAGGGTTGGCTTTCTTT. Filled out from reference TRBV7-2 and TRBJ1-1, the complete variable domain reads GAGVSQSPSNKVTEKGKDVELRCDPISGHTALYWYRQSLGQGLEFLIYFQGNSAPDKSGLPSDRFSAERTGGSVSTLTIQRTQQEDSAVYLCASSPRPGLAFFGQGTRLTVV.

The chain couples TRBV25-1 to TRBJ2-5, with D possibly matching TRBD1 (6 bases). The germline CDR1 and CDR2 sequences are MGHDK and SYGVNS. The CDR3 sequence is 13 residues long. Trimming left V 6 bases short and J 1 base short, with 9 bases between. CDR3 DNA: TGTGCCAGCAGGGACAGATCCCAAGAGACCCAGTACTTC. Translated, it gives CASRDRSQETQYF.

This clone turned up a few times. The gene calls are TRBV5-1 and TRBJ2-4; 8 bases are a match to TRBD2. Per the germline V gene, CDR1 is SGHRS and CDR2 is YFSETQ. V shed 1 base and J 6 bases; nucleotides not matched to a gene: 15. The CDR3 extends over 18 amino acids. The CDR3, as DNA: TGCGCCAGCAGCTTGACCATACTTCCGAGCGGGGGCGGAAACATTCAGTACTTC. Translated: CASSLTILPSGGGNIQYF.

This chain links TRBV9 with TRBJ2-2; TRBD1 matches 7 bases. The CDR3 spans 15 residues. The germline V gene has CDR1 SGDLS and CDR2 YYNGEE. V shed 6 bases, J shed 1 base, and the junction held 6 bases outside the gene matches. Here the CDR3 reads CASTRDSLNTGELFF. DNA of the CDR3: TGTGCCAGCACCCGGGACAGCTTGAACACCGGGGAGCTGTTTTTT.

The chain couples TRBV15 to TRBJ2-7; 14 bases align to TRBD2. CDR3 size: 16 residues. The germline CDR1 and CDR2 sequences are LNHNV and YYDKDF (reference sequence). Germline trimming cut 5 bases from V and 1 base from J; bases unmatched to any gene: 4. CDR3 in amino acids: CATSSRLAGGSYEQYF. For the CDR3, the DNA is TGTGCCACCAGCTCTCGACTAGCGGGAGGGTCCTACGAGCAGTACTTC.

V usage is TRBV29-1 and J usage is TRBJ2-7, with 7 bases aligning to TRBD1. This CDR3 has 15 residues. Germline CDR1 is SQVTM and CDR2 is ANQGSEA. CDR3 in amino acids: CRPLLLGQPPYEQYF. In DNA form, the CDR3 reads TGCAGGCCACTCCTGCTGGGACAGCCCCCCTACGAGCAGTACTTC.

V gene TRBV6-6 combines with J gene TRBJ1-4, with TRBD1 as a possible D gene (5 bases). Trimming pared 6 bases from V and 8 bases from J, leaving 16 bases between. Germline-derived CDR1 and CDR2 are MNHNY and SVGAGI (reference sequence). CDR3 length: 14 residues. The CDR3 sequence is CASRRAGIWEKLFF. CDR3 DNA sequence: TGTGCCAGCAGGCGTGCAGGGATTTGGGAAAAACTGTTTTTT.

The chain employs TRBV10-3 and TRBJ2-3; possibly TRBD1 for D (6 bases). This CDR3 has 14 residues. CDR1 and CDR2 (germline): ENHRY, SYGVKD. V lost 11 bases to trimming and J lost 4 bases, with 19 bases between them. The CDR3 bases are TGTGCCGGTAAGGGGGTTGGTCCTGCAGATACGCAGTATTTT. Its translation is CAGKGVGPADTQYF.

The rearrangement uses TRBV5-1 and TRBJ1-3; weak D call: TRBD1 (6 bases). The CDR3 consists of 14 residues. Germline values: CDR1 SGHRS, CDR2 YFSETQ. V was cut by 4 bases and J by 4 bases, with 12 bases left in between. In nucleotides, the CDR3 is TGCGCCAGCAGCCCGCCCGGGACAGGAAACACCATATATTTT. Residues: CASSPPGTGNTIYF.

The V and J genes are TRBV25-1 and TRBJ1-2; the D gene is possibly TRBD1 (6 bases). Germline loops: CDR1 MGHDK, CDR2 SYGVNS. The CDR3 spans 13 residues. V was clipped by 6 bases and J by 4 bases, with 12 bases between them. The CDR3: CASSLDSIYGYTF. In DNA, the CDR3 is TGTGCCAGCAGCCTGGACAGTATCTATGGCTACACCTTC.

The chain carries TRBV11-1 and TRBJ2-5; 9 bases are shared with TRBD1. Germline CDR1 reads SGHAT; CDR2 reads FQDESV (reference sequence). CDR3 length equals 15 residues. The V and J ends lost 5 bases and 5 bases, in that order; junction bases with no gene match: 9. As DNA, the CDR3 is TGTGCCAGCAGCCCCGGACAGGGGAAGTGGGAGACCCAGTACTTC. It translates to CASSPGQGKWETQYF.

The chain links TRBV5-4 to TRBJ2-1; 13 nucleotides align to TRBD2. After removal of 0 bases from V and 5 bases from J, the junction contained 2 bases not matched to a gene. The length of the CDR3 is 16 residues. Germline loops: CDR1 SGHNT, CDR2 YYREEE (reference sequence). This chain's CDR3 is CASSLGGLAGHNEQFF. DNA of the CDR3: TGTGCCAGCAGCTTGGGGGGACTAGCGGGGCACAATGAGCAGTTCTTC.

This clone was detected a few times. The genes are TRBV7-2 and TRBJ2-1; no firm D call. The germline V gene has CDR1 SGHTA and CDR2 FQGNSA. Trimming pared 2 bases from V and 6 bases from J, leaving 14 bases between. This CDR3 contains 15 residues. For the CDR3, the DNA is TGTGCCAGCAGCTTATTCGGTTCCCCGTCCAATGAGCAGTTCTTC. Its protein is CASSLFGSPSNEQFF.

This chain uses TRBV4-3 with TRBJ2-1, with 7 bases that match TRBD2. V was pared by 4 bases and J by 7 bases, with 13 bases of the junction left unmatched. The V gene's germline CDR1 is LGHNA and CDR2 YSLEER. There are 16 residues in the CDR3. CDR3 sequence (DNA): TGCGCCAGCAGCCTGAGGGTCAGCGGGACCGGGAATGAGCAGTTCTTC. Residues: CASSLRVSGTGNEQFF.

The chain uses TRBV7-2 and TRBJ2-1; weak D call: TRBD1 (6 bases). Looked up from germline, CDR1 is SGHTA and CDR2 is FQGNSA. This CDR3 is 13 amino acids long. V was cut by 5 bases and J by 4 bases, with 9 bases left in between. CDR3 sequence (DNA): TGTGCCAGCAGCCCTGACAGGTACAATGAGCAGTTCTTC. Amino acids: CASSPDRYNEQFF.

The V call is TRBV7-6, the J call TRBJ2-4; a weak D match, TRBD1 (6 bases). Deletions cut 5 bases from V and 7 bases from J, with 27 bases between. The CDR3 covers 18 residues. Germline loops: CDR1 SGHVS, CDR2 FNYEAQ. The CDR3 DNA reads as TGTGCCAGCAGCCCCCGGACGCCTAATACAGGGCAGGGGAACATTCAGTACTTC. Residues: CASSPRTPNTGQGNIQYF.

This chain joins TRBV15 and TRBJ1-2, with D perhaps matching TRBD1 (6 bases). Trimming took 8 bases from V and 0 from J, leaving 10 bases between them. Germline CDR1 LNHNV, CDR2 YYDKDF (reference sequence). The CDR3 runs 13 residues. The CDR3 protein is CATRDTSNYGYTF. For the CDR3, the DNA is TGTGCCACCCGGGACACCTCTAACTATGGCTACACCTTC.